The sequence of this TCR beta chain was determined in a study of control samples from healthy donors and cancer patients. This clone was seen once. V gave up 2 bases and J gave up 1 base, with 12 bases separating them. The CDR3 runs 16 residues. The germline V gene has CDR1 LNHDA and CDR2 SQIVND (reference sequence). Method: immunoSEQ multiplex PCR; TCRdb's copy keeps in-frame clones and lacks some. The table records 110,000 or so clones, approximately 90% of them present only once. This chain uses TRBV19 with TRBJ2-1; D might be TRBD2 (6 bases). The specimen was blood. This sequence originates from a woman aged 45 to 65 in good health. The DNA of the CDR3 is TGTGCCAGTAGTATAAGCGGCGGGGTATCCTACAATGAGCAGTTCTTC. Translated: CASSISGGVSYNEQFF.